This T cell receptor (beta chain) was recorded in a study of tumor-infiltrating lymphocytes in primary liver carcinoma. Notes on the study in general: Pairs comparing tumor with adjacent tissue or blood overlapped less than pairs drawn from tumor regions.

The sample holds a few counts of this clonotype. Its antigen is unidentified. The input was 400 to 500 ng total RNA; TCR beta cDNA was made from it with a constant-region primer. ARM-PCR, slightly modified, supplied the TCR beta libraries through three nested multiplex PCR rounds. A single record per CDR3 protein comes from TCRdb applying MiXCR to the multiplex PCR reads. In the table there are fewer than 350,000 distinct CDR3 sequences, approximately 65% of which are singletons. Unsorted whole blood yielded blood RNA, and germline DNA was extracted as well. The TCR was taken from a man aged 35 to 55 with primary liver carcinoma and hepatitis B virus infection. Sequencing used peripheral blood.

The CDR3 here is CASSLDRAGNTIYF. The CDR3 DNA is TGTGCCAGCAGCTTGGACAGGGCTGGAAACACCATATATTTT. The chain uses TRBV5-4 and TRBJ1-3; D possibly corresponds to TRBD1 (6 bases). CDR3 length: 14 residues. V was cut by 0 bases and J by 2 bases, with 6 bases left in between. Per germline, CDR1 SGHNT and CDR2 YYREEE (reference sequence).